Following are 12 T cell receptor beta chains from one sample sequenced in a study of T cell repertoires in cytomegalovirus infection. TCRdb re-called the reads with MiXCR, one entry per CDR3 protein. Of some 800,000 distinct CDR3 sequences listed, approximately 32% were seen once; the top ten hold around 12%. For these receptors, no antigen is known. Sequencing used cultured CD8+ T cells from PBMCs, obtained from culture after CMV antigen stimulation. These receptors all stem from a human donor in good health (CMV status not recorded). Some clones in this sample may be carry-over from other donors' samples.

As regards this clonotype: Possible read error: a much larger clone is one base away. The chain employs TRBV6-1 and TRBJ2-2; D is perhaps TRBD1 (5 bases). CDR1 and CDR2 (germline): MNHNS, SASEGT. Trimming stripped 10 bases from V and 6 bases from J, with 12 bases between. The CDR3 is 12 residues long. The CDR3 sequence: CATLVGAGELFF. DNA of the CDR3: TGTGCCACTCTAGTAGGGGCCGGGGAGCTGTTTTTT.

Only a few counts were recorded for this clonotype. V usage is TRBV18 and J usage is TRBJ1-1, with 8 positions matching TRBD1. The CDR3 runs 15 residues. Per the germline V gene, CDR1 is KGHSH and CDR2 is LQKENI. V lost 7 bases to trimming and J lost 4 bases; unmatched junction nucleotides: 11. The CDR3 here is CASFTTGAASTEAFF. For the CDR3, the DNA is TGTGCCAGCTTTACGACAGGGGCGGCAAGCACTGAAGCTTTCTTT.

There are a few counts of this clonotype. V and J are TRBV7-9 and TRBJ1-5; a possible D gene is TRBD1 (6 bases). The germline V gene has CDR1 SEHNR and CDR2 FQNEAQ (reference sequence). This CDR3 spans 16 amino acids. The V gene lost 5 bases and the J gene lost 0 bases, with 14 bases spanning the gap. CDR3 sequence reads: CASSRGGDNSNQPQHF. DNA for the CDR3: TGTGCCAGCAGCCGAGGGGGAGACAATAGCAATCAGCCCCAGCATTTT. Together with reference TRBV7-9 and TRBJ1-5, the CDR3 gives the full variable domain: DTGVSQNPRHKITKRGQNVTFRCDPISEHNRLYWYRQTLGQGPEFLTYFQNEAQLEKSRLLSDRFSAERPKGSFSTLEIQRTEQGDSAMYLCASSRGGDNSNQPQHFGDGTRLSIL.

This clonotype was detected many times. V usage is TRBV19 and J usage is TRBJ2-1; 8 nucleotides agree with TRBD1. Germline-derived CDR1 and CDR2 are LNHDA and SQIVND (reference sequence). V lost 8 bases and J lost 2; bases outside the gene matches: 8. The CDR3 totals 15 residues. CDR3 sequence: CASRTGTGPYNEQFF. CDR3 DNA: TGTGCCAGTCGAACCGGGACAGGCCCCTACAATGAGCAGTTCTTC.

V and J are TRBV6-1 and TRBJ2-2; D remains ambiguous. Germline CDR1 MNHNS, CDR2 SASEGT. The CDR3 length is 13 residues. V lost 7 bases and J 6 bases, leaving 12 bases between the germline ends. CDR3 in amino acids: CASNWPSPGELFF. The CDR3 coding sequence is TGTGCCAGCAATTGGCCGTCGCCCGGGGAGCTGTTTTTT.

The chain joins TRBV5-8 to TRBJ1-2; D is unresolved. CDR3 length: 16 residues. Trimming left V 2 bases short and J 5 bases short, with 19 bases between. CDR1 is SGHTS and CDR2 is YDEGEE in the germline V gene. In DNA form, the CDR3 reads TGTGCCAGCAGCTTTCCCCTCGACGAACGGGAATATGGCTACACCTTC. It specifies CASSFPLDEREYGYTF.

J is TRBJ2-1 and V is TRBV15; either TRBD1 or TRBD2 may supply D (6 bases each). Trimming cost V 1 base and J 7 bases, with 14 bases left between them. Germline CDR1 is LNHNV and CDR2 is YYDKDF (reference sequence). This CDR3 is built from 15 residues. The CDR3 loop reads CATSRGGRGGNEQFF. DNA of the CDR3: TGTGCCACCAGCAGAGGCGGCAGGGGAGGTAATGAGCAGTTCTTC.

The chain uses TRBV15 and TRBJ1-6; 7 nucleotides align to TRBD1. The CDR3 runs to 15 residues. Germline V gene data show CDR1 as LNHNV and CDR2 as YYDKDF (reference sequence). V gave up 5 bases and J gave up 2 bases; unmatched junction bases: 3. CDR3 in amino acids: CATSGQDAYNSPLHF. CDR3 nucleotide sequence: TGTGCCACCAGCGGACAGGATGCCTATAATTCACCCCTCCACTTT.

This rearrangement joins TRBV7-2 to TRBJ2-3, with TRBD2 matching over 7 bases. The CDR3 runs to 12 residues. The V segment lost 4 bases and the J segment 6 bases; nucleotides outside the gene matches: 1. Germline CDR1 reads SGHTA; CDR2 reads FQGNSA. The CDR3 spells CASSWEGDTQYF. DNA for the CDR3: TGTGCCAGCAGCTGGGAGGGGGATACGCAGTATTTT.

V and J are TRBV6-2 or TRBV6-3 and TRBJ2-3; the match to TRBD2 covers 8 bases. CDR3 length: 15 residues. V shed 7 bases, J shed 2 bases, and the junction held 8 bases outside the gene matches. Germline values: CDR1 MNHEY, CDR2 SVGEGT. The CDR3 spells CASIKAGEITDTQYF. DNA for the CDR3: TGTGCCAGCATAAAAGCGGGGGAGATCACAGATACGCAGTATTTT.

The V and J genes are TRBV6-1 and TRBJ1-5, with TRBD1 identical over 7 bases. The CDR3 covers 18 residues. Per germline, CDR1 MNHNS and CDR2 SASEGT. The V gene end was trimmed by 4 bases and the J gene end by 2 bases; junction bases not matched to a gene: 14. The CDR3 DNA follows: TGTGCCAGCAGTGGCCAAGGGGGCGCCGGTATCGGCAATCAGCCCCAGCATTTT. Its protein product is CASSGQGGAGIGNQPQHF.

This clonotype was recorded a few times. The chain links TRBV7-2 to TRBJ2-7; 10 nucleotides match TRBD2. This CDR3 comprises 16 residues. Germline V CDR1 and CDR2: SGHTA, FQGNSA. V was clipped by 1 base and J by 3 bases; unmatched bases: 6. The CDR3 sequence is CASSLGERGGVYEQYF. The CDR3 nucleotides are TGTGCCAGCAGCTTAGGCGAGCGGGGGGGCGTCTACGAGCAGTACTTC.